This TCR beta chain was found in a study of human T cells and chemical hapten exposure. Time point defined: patch test 1, 2 weeks after DPC sensitization. The treatment was: therapeutic diphenylcyclopropenone sensitization with weekly scalp DPC. This CDR3 is built from 13 residues. Germline CDR1 and CDR2: WNHNN and SYGVQD (reference sequence). Trimming removed 8 bases from V and 1 base from J; junction bases left unmatched: 3. Per the authors' pipeline: There were a median of around 100,000 TCRs per sample, with a range from about 23,224 to 690,600. A single record per CDR3 protein comes from TCRdb applying MiXCR to the RACE reads. The V and J calls shown here were made by TCRdb, not taken from the authors' results. The table includes around 76,000 distinct CDR3 sequences, 12% detected once.

This receptor was taken from an older woman with alopecia areata. Some clones in this sample may be carry-over from other donors' samples. Sample: whole blood, taken in connection with sensitization to the hapten diphenylcyclopropenone (DPC). The V gene is TRBV10-1, the J gene TRBJ2-3; TRBD2 matches 7 bases. The CDR3 spells CASGLAGTDTQYF. The CDR3 nucleotides read TGCGCCAGCGGGCTAGCGGGCACAGATACGCAGTATTTT.